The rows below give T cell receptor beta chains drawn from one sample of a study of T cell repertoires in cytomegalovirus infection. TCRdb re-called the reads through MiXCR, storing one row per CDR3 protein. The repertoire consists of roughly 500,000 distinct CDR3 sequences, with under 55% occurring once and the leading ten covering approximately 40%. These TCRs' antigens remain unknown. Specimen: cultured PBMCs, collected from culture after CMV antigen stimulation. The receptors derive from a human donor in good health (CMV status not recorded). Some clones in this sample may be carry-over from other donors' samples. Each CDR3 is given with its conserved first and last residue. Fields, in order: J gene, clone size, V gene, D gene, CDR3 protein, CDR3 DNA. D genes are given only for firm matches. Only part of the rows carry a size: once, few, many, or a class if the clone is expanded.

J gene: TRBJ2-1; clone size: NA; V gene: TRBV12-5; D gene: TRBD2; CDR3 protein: CASGPGTSSHNEQFF; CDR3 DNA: TGTGCTAGTGGTCCGGGGACTAGCAGCCACAATGAGCAGTTCTTC
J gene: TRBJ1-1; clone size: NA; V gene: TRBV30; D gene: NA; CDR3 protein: CALRWGEQAFF; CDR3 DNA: TGTGCCCTCCGATGGGGGGAACAAGCTTTCTTT
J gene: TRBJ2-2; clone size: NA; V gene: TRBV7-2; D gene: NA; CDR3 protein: CASSYLGRELFF; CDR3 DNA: TGTGCCAGCAGCTACCTAGGGCGGGAGCTGTTTTTT
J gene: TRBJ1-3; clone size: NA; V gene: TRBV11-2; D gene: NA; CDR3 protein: CASSPPGLGNTIYF; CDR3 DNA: TGTGCCAGCAGCCCCCCAGGGCTTGGAAACACCATATATTTT
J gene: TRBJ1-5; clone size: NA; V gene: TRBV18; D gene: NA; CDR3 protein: CASSPVTDRDQPQHF; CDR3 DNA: TGTGCCAGCTCACCGGTTACAGACCGGGATCAGCCCCAGCATTTT
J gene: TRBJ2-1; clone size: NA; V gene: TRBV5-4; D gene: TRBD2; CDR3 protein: CASSFNLLAGTASSYNEQFF; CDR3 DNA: TGTGCCAGCAGCTTTAATTTACTAGCGGGAACGGCGTCCTCCTACAATGAGCAGTTCTTC
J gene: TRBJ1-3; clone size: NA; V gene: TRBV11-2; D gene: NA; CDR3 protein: CASSLLPSSGNTIYF; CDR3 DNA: TGTGCCAGCAGCTTGCTTCCAAGCTCTGGAAACACCATATATTTT
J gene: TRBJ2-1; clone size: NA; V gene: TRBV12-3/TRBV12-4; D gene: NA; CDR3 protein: CATRLGGGNEQFF; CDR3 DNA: TGTGCCACCCGACTAGGGGGTGGCAATGAGCAGTTCTTC
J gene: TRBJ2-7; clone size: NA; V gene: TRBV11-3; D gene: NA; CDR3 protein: CASSRGQNYEQYF; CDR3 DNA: TGTGCCAGCAGCCGTGGGCAGAACTACGAGCAGTACTTC
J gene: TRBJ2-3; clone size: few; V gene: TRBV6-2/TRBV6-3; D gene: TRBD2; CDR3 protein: CASSHGTPGGTDTQYF; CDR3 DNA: TGTGCCAGCAGTCACGGGACCCCGGGGGGGACAGATACGCAGTATTTT
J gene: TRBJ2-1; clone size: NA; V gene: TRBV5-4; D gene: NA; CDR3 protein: CASSPPTRPRELFF; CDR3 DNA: TGTGCCAGCAGCCCACCGACAAGACCTAGGGAGCTGTTCTTC
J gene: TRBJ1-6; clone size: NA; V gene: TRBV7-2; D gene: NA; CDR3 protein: CSTGGGTYNSPLHF; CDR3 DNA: TGCTCGACCGGGGGGGGGACCTATAATTCACCCCTCCACTTT
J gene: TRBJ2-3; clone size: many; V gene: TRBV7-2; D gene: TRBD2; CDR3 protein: CASSRPAGGTGDTQYF; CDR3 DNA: TGTGCCAGCAGCCGACCAGCGGGGGGCACGGGGGATACGCAGTATTTT
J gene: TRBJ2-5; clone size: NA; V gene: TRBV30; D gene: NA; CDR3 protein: CAWSVAQETQYF; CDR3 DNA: TGTGCCTGGAGTGTCGCACAAGAGACCCAGTACTTC
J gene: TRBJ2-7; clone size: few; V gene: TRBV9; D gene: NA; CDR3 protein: CASSVGGLGPYEQYF; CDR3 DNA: TGTGCCAGCAGCGTAGGAGGATTAGGGCCCTACGAGCAGTACTTC
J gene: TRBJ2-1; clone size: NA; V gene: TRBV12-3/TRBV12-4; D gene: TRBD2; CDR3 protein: CASSWTSGGNEQFF; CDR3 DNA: TGTGCCAGCAGTTGGACTAGCGGTGGGAATGAGCAGTTCTTC